This TCR beta chain was sequenced during a study of response to subunit inactivated influenza vaccine. The study, taken as a whole, reports: The authors proposed limited new T cell recruitment per seasonal influenza vaccination.

This clonotype was recorded a few times. Its antigen remains unknown. TCRdb analysed the RT-PCR reads with MiXCR anew, one entry per CDR3 protein. The sample lists about 650,000 distinct CDR3 sequences, around 15% occurring once. With 6 bases removed from V and 8 bases from J, the gap between germline ends came to 14 bases. The CDR3 contains 13 residues. The germline CDR1 and CDR2 sequences are SNHLY and FYNNEI. The chain has TRBV2 and TRBJ2-1; D is uncertain. The clonotype originates from a man between 45 and 60 years old who received an inactivated influenza vaccine. Specimen: PBMCs from blood, collected less than 15 days before vaccination. The CDR3, as DNA: TGTGCCAGCAGGCGATTCCCCCACGATGAGCAGTTCTTC. Its translation: CASRRFPHDEQFF.